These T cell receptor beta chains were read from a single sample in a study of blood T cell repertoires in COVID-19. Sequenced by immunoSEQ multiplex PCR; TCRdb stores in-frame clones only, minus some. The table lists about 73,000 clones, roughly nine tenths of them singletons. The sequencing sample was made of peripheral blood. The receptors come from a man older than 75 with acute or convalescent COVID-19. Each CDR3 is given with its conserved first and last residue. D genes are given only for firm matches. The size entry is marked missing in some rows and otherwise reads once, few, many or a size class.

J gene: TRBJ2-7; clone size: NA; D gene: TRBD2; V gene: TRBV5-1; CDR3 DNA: TGCGCCAGCAGCTTGGTCGGGGGGGCAAAATACGAGCAGTACTTC; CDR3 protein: CASSLVGGAKYEQYF
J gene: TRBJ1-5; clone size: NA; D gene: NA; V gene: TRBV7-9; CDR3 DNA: TGTGCCAGCAGCTTAGGCGGCAGCCGCAATCAGCCCCAGCATTTT; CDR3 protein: CASSLGGSRNQPQHF
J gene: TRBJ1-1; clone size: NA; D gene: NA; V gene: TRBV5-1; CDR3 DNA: TGCGCCAGCAGCTTGGATGTGGCGGGGAACACTGAAGCTTTCTTT; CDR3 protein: CASSLDVAGNTEAFF
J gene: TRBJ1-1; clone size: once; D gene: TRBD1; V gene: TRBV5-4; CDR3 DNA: TGTGCCACTGAACTCAGGGGGCAGACTGAAGCTTTCTTT; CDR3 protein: CATELRGQTEAFF
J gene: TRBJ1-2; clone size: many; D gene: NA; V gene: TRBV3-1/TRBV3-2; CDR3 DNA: TGTGCCAGCAGCCAAGGCTCGGGGGTCTATGGCTACACCTTC; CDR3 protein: CASSQGSGVYGYTF
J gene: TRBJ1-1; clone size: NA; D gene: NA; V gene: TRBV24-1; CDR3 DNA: TGTGCCACCAGTGATACACAGAACACTGAAGCTTTCTTT; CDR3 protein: CATSDTQNTEAFF
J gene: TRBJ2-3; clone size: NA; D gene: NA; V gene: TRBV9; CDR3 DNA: TGTGCCAGCAGCGTAGGTGAGCGGAGTATGCGGGATACGCAGTATTTT; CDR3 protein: CASSVGERSMRDTQYF
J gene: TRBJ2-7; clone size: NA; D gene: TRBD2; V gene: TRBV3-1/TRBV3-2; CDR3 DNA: TGTGCCAGCAGCCAATCTAGCGGGGTGTTGGGGGAGCAGTACTTC; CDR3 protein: CASSQSSGVLGEQYF
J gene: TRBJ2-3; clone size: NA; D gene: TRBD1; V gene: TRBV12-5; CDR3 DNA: TGTGCTAGTGGGACAGGGATGTCGACAGATACGCAGTATTTT; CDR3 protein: CASGTGMSTDTQYF
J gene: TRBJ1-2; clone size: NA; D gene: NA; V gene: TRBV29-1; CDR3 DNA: TGCAGCGTAGGTCAGGAGGTAGGCTATGGCTACACCTTC; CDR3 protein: CSVGQEVGYGYTF
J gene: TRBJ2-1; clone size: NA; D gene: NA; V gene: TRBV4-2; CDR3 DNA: TGTGCCAGCAGCCCGGACGGGATAGGCCGCCAGTTCTTC; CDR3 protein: CASSPDGIGRQFF
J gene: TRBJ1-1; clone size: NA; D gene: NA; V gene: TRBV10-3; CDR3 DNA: TGTGCCATCAGTGCGGGGGGGCGGAACACTGAAGCTTTCTTT; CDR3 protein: CAISAGGRNTEAFF
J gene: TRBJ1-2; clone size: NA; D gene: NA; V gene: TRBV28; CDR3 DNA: TGTGCCAGCACCGGGGGGCAGGGAAACTATGGCTACACCTTC; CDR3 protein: CASTGGQGNYGYTF
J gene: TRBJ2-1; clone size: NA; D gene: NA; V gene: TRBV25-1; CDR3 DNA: TGTGCCAGCAGTGAATCGACTTATTACAATGAGCAGTTCTTC; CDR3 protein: CASSESTYYNEQFF
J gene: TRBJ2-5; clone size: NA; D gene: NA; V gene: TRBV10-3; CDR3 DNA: TGTGCATCGGGTATGGGGCCTGAGGAGACCCAGTACTTC; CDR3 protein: CASGMGPEETQYF
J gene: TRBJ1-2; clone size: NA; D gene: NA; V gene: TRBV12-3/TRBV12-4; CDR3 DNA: TGTGCCAGCAGAGACGGGAACTATGGCTACACCTTC; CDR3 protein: CASRDGNYGYTF